This T cell receptor (beta chain) came from a study of blood T cells in healthy people across ages. This CDR3 is built from 15 residues. Germline values: CDR1 SGHTA, CDR2 FQGNSA. V gave up 5 bases and J gave up 11 bases, with 22 bases separating them. Primed by a sample-barcoded 5' primer and a J-beta primer mix, a second PCR proceeded for 7 to 11 cycles. Researchers report that a template-switch adaptor with 12 random nucleotides tagged each cDNA molecule. From the 5' RACE reads, TCRdb called clonotypes with MiXCR, one entry per CDR3 protein. This table has 550,000 to 800,000 distinct CDR3 sequences, about 30% appearing once. On this clonotype: Its cognate antigen is unknown.

Overall study results and limits: Higher diversity, along with more naive CD4+ cells, distinguished long-lived donors from aged donors.

Sequencing used blood. The receptor's source is a woman older than 75 in good health. The rearrangement links TRBV7-2 to TRBJ2-4, with D possibly being TRBD1 (5 bases). CDR3 amino acids: CASSQSLAGSAVQYF. CDR3 coding DNA: TGTGCCAGCAGCCAATCCCTGGCAGGGTCGGCCGTTCAGTACTTC.